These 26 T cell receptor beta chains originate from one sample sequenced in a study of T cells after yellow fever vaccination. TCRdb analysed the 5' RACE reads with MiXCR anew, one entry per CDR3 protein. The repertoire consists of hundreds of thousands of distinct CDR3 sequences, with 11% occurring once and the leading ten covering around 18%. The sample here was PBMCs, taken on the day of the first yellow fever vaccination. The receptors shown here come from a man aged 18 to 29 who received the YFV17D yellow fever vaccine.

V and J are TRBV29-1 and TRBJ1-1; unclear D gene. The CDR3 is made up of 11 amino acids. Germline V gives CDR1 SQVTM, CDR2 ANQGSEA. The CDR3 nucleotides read TGCAGAGGAACACTGAACACTGAAGCTTTCTTT. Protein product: CRGTLNTEAFF. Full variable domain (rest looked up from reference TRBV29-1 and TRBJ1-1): SAVISQKPSRDICQRGTSLTIQCQVDSQVTMMFWYRQQPGQSLTLIATANQGSEATYESGFVIDKFPISRPNLTFSTLTVSNMSPEDSSIYLCRGTLNTEAFFGQGTRLTVV.

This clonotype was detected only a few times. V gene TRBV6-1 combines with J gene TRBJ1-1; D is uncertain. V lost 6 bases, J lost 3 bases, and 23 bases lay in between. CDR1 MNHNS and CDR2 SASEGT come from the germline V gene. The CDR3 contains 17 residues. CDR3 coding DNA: TGTGCCAGCAGCCGCCCTACGCCGACTCCGAGTGACACTGAAGCTTTCTTT. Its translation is CASSRPTPTPSDTEAFF.

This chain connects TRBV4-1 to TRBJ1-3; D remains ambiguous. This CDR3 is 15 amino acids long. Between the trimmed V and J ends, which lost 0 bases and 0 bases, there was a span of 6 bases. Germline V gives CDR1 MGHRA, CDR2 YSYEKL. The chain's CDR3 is CASSQEWVSGNTIYF. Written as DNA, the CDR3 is TGCGCCAGCAGCCAAGAGTGGGTCTCTGGAAACACCATATATTTT.

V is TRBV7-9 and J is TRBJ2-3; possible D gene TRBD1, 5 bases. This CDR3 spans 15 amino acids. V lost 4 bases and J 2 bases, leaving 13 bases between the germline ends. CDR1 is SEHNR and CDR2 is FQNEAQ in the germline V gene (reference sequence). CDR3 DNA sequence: TGTGCCAGCAGCTCGGAGACAGAGTTCACAGATACGCAGTATTTT. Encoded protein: CASSSETEFTDTQYF. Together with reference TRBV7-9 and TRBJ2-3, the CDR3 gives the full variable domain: DTGVSQNPRHKITKRGQNVTFRCDPISEHNRLYWYRQTLGQGPEFLTYFQNEAQLEKSRLLSDRFSAERPKGSFSTLEIQRTEQGDSAMYLCASSSETEFTDTQYFGPGTRLTVL.

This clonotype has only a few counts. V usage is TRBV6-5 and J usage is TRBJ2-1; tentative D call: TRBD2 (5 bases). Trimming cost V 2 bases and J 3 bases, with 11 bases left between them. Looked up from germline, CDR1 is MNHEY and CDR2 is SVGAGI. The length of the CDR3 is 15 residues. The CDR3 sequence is CASSYTSSLYNEQFF. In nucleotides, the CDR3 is TGTGCCAGCAGTTACACTAGTTCCCTCTACAATGAGCAGTTCTTC.

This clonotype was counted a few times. This CDR3 is CASSPNREKFF. The CDR3 DNA reads TGCGCCAGCAGCCCTAACAGAGAAAAGTTCTTC. The V gene is TRBV5-1, the J gene TRBJ2-1; D is unclear. Germline lookup yields CDR1 SGHRS and CDR2 YFSETQ. The V end was cut by 4 bases, the J end by 14 bases, with 13 bases between. The CDR3 consists of 11 residues.

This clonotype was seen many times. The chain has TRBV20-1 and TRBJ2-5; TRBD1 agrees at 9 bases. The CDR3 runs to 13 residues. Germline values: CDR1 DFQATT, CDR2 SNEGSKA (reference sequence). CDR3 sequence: CRATGGAQETQYF. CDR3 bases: TGCAGGGCGACAGGGGGTGCTCAAGAGACCCAGTACTTC.

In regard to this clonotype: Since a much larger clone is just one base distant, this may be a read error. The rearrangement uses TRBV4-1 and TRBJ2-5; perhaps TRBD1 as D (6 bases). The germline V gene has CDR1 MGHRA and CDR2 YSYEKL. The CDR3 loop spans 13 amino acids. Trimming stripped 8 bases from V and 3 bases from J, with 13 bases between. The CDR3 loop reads CASGDRSKETQYF. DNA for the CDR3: TGCGCCAGCGGAGACAGGTCAAAAGAGACCCAGTACTTC.

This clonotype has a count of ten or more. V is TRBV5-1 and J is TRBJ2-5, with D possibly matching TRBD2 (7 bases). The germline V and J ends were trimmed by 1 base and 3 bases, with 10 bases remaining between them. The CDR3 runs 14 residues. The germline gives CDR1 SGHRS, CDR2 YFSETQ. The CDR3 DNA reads TGCGCCAGCAGCTTGCGGGGGGCCGAAGAGACCCAGTACTTC. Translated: CASSLRGAEETQYF.

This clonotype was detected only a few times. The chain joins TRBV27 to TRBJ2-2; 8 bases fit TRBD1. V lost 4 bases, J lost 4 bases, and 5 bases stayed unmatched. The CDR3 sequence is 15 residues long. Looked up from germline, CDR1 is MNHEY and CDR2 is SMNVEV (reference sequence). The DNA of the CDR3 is TGTGCCAGCAGTTCCAGGGGGCTAGGCACCGGGGAGCTGTTTTTT. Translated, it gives CASSSRGLGTGELFF.

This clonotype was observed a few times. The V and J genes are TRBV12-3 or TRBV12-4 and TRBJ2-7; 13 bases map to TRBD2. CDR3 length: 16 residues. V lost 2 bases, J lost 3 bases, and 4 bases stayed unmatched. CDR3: CASSLPGLAGFYEQYF. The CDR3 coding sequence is TGTGCCAGCAGTTTACCGGGACTAGCGGGGTTCTACGAGCAGTACTTC.

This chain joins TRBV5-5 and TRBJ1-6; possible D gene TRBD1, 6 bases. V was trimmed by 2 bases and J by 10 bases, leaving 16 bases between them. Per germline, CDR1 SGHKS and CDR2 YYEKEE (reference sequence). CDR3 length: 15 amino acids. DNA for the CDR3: TGTGCCAGCAGCTTAGAGGCAGGGGTAGAATCACCCCTCCACTTT. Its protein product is CASSLEAGVESPLHF.

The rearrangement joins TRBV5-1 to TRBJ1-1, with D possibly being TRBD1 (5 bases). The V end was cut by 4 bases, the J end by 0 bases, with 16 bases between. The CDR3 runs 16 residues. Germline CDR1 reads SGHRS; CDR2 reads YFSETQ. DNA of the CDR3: TGCGCCAGCAGCACACTTTGGGGGTCCCTGAACACTGAAGCTTTCTTT. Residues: CASSTLWGSLNTEAFF.

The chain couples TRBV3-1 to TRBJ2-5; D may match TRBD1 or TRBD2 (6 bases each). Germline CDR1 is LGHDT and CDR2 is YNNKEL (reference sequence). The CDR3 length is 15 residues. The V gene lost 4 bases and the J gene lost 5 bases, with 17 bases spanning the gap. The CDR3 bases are TGTGCCAGCAGCCTGCCCCAGACTAGGGGGGAGACCCAGTACTTC. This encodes CASSLPQTRGETQYF.

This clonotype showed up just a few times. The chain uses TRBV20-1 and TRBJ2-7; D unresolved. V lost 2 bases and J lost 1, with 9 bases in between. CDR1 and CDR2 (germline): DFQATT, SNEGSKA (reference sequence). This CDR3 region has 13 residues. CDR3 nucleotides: TGCAGTGCTAGAAGGGAAAGATCCTACGAGCAGTACTTC. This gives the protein CSARRERSYEQYF.

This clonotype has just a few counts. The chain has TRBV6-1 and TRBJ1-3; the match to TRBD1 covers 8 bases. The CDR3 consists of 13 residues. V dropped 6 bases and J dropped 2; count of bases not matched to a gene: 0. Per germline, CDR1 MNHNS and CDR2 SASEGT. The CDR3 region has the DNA TGTGCCAGCAGGGACAGGGCTGGAAACACCATATATTTT. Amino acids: CASRDRAGNTIYF.

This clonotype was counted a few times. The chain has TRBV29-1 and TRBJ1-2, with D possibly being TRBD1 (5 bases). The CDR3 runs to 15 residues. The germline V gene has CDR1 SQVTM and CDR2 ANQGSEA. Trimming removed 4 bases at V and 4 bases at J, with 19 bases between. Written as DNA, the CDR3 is TGCAGCGTTGGCCTCAAAGGTGTGACAGTCTATGGCTACACCTTC. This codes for CSVGLKGVTVYGYTF. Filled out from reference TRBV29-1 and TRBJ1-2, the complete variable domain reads SAVISQKPSRDICQRGTSLTIQCQVDSQVTMMFWYRQQPGQSLTLIATANQGSEATYESGFVIDKFPISRPNLTFSTLTVSNMSPEDSSIYLCSVGLKGVTVYGYTFGSGTRLTVV.

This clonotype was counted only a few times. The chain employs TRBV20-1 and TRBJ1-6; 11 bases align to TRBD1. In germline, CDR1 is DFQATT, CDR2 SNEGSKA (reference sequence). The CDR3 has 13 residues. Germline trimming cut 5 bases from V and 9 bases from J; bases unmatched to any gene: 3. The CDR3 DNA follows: TGCAGTGCTCAAGGGACAGGGGGTTCACCCCTCCACTTT. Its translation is CSAQGTGGSPLHF.

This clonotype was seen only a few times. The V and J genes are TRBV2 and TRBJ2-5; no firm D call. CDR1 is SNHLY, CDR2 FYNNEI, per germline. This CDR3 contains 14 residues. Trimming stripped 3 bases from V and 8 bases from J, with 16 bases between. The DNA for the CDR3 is TGTGCCAGCAGTGAGGCTGTACCCAAGGACACCCAGTACTTC. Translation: CASSEAVPKDTQYF.

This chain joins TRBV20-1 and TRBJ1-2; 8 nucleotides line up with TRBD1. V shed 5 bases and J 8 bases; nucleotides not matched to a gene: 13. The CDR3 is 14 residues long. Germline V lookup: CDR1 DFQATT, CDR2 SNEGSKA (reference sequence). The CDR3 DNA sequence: TGCAGTGCTGGACTCCCGGGACAGGCCCGGGGCTACACCTTC. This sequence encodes CSAGLPGQARGYTF.

This CDR3 reads CSAEGGRSNQPQHF. The CDR3 nucleotides read TGCAGTGCAGAGGGGGGACGGAGCAATCAGCCCCAGCATTTT. This chain links TRBV20-1 with TRBJ1-5; perhaps TRBD1 as D (6 bases). The V end was cut by 6 bases, the J end by 1 base, with 13 bases between. Germline CDR1 is DFQATT and CDR2 is SNEGSKA (reference sequence). This CDR3 region has 14 residues.

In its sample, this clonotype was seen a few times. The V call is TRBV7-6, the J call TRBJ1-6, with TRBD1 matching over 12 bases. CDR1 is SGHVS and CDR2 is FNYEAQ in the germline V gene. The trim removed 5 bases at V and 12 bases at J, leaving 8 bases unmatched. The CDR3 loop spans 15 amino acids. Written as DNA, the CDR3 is TGTGCCAGCAGCCTCGGGACAGGGGGCGCGAGACCCCTCCACTTT. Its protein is CASSLGTGGARPLHF.

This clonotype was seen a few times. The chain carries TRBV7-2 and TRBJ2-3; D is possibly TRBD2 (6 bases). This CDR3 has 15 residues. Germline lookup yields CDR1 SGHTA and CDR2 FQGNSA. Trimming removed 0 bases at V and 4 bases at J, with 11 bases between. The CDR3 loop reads CASSLAGTPADTQYF. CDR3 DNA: TGTGCCAGCAGCTTAGCGGGGACTCCTGCAGATACGCAGTATTTT. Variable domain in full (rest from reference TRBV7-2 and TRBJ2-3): GAGVSQSPSNKVTEKGKDVELRCDPISGHTALYWYRQSLGQGLEFLIYFQGNSAPDKSGLPSDRFSAERTGGSVSTLTIQRTQQEDSAVYLCASSLAGTPADTQYFGPGTRLTVL.

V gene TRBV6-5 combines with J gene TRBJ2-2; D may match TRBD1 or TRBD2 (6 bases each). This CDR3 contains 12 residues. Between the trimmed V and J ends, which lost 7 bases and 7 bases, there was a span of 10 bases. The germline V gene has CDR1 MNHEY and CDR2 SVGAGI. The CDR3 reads CASKEGDGELFF. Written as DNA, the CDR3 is TGTGCCAGCAAGGAGGGGGACGGGGAGCTGTTTTTT.

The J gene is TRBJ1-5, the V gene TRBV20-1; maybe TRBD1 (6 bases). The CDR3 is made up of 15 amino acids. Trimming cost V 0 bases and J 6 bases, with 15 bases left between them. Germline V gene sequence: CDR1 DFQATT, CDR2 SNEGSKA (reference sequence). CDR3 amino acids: CSARDKGTRGQPQHF. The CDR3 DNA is TGCAGTGCTAGAGATAAAGGGACAAGAGGTCAGCCCCAGCATTTT.

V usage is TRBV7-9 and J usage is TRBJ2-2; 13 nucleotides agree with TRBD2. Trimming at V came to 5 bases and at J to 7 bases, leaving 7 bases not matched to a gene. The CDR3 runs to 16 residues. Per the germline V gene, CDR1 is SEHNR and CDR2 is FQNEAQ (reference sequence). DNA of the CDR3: TGTGCCAGCAGCCCCGGGACTAGCGGGGCAGTCGGGGAGCTGTTTTTT. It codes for CASSPGTSGAVGELFF. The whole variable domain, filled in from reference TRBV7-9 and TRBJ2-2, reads DTGVSQNPRHKITKRGQNVTFRCDPISEHNRLYWYRQTLGQGPEFLTYFQNEAQLEKSRLLSDRFSAERPKGSFSTLEIQRTEQGDSAMYLCASSPGTSGAVGELFFGEGSRLTVL.